This T cell receptor beta chain was recovered during a study of blood T cells in healthy people across ages. The study, taken as a whole, reports: The unknown donor CMV status may have confounded expanded clonotype changes.

Next came a second PCR, run for about 7 to 12 cycles, which used a sample-barcoded 5' primer along with a J-beta primer mix. TCRdb passed the 5' RACE reads through MiXCR, listing each CDR3 protein once. In the table there are about 570,000 distinct CDR3 sequences, approximately 25% of which are singletons. As for this clonotype: The antigen is unknown.

The specimen was blood. This TCR was recovered from a woman in her 70s in good health.

CDR3 sequence: CATRPGTGNYGYTF. DNA of the CDR3: TGCGCCACCCGTCCCGGGACAGGGAACTATGGCTACACCTTC. The V and J genes are TRBV10-2 and TRBJ1-2; 9 bases are a match to TRBD1. Germline CDR1 reads WSHSY; CDR2 reads SAAADI. The CDR3 spans 14 residues. V lost 10 bases, J lost 2 bases, and 8 bases stayed unmatched.